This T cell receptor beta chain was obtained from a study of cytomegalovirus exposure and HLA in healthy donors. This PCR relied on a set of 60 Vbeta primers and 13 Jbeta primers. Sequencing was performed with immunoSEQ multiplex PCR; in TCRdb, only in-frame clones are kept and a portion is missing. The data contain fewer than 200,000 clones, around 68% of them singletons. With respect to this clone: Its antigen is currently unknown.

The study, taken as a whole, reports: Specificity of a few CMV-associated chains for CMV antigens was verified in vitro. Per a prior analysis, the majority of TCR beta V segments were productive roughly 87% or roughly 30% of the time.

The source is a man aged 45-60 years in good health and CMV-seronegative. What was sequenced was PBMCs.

CDR3 in DNA: TGTGCCAGCAGCCTTCCGGGACAAAGGAACACTGAAGCTTTCTTT. Encoded protein: CASSLPGQRNTEAFF. This chain connects TRBV5-4 to TRBJ1-1, with TRBD1 as a possible D gene (6 bases). CDR3 length equals 15 residues. Looked up from germline, CDR1 is SGHNT and CDR2 is YYREEE (reference sequence). V lost 4 bases and J lost 1, with 14 bases in between.